One and the same sample provided the 25 T cell receptor beta chains below, sequenced in a study of blood T cell repertoires in COVID-19. The assay was immunoSEQ multiplex PCR, and TCRdb's table has in-frame clones only and misses some. The sample comprises 200,000 to 250,000 clones, less than 90% of which are singletons, and approximately 18% rests with the top ten. Specimen: peripheral blood. Receptor source: a woman older than 75 with active or convalescent COVID-19.

The DNA for the CDR3 is TGTGCCAGCAGCTTCGAGCGGGGGCCCAGTTTGGAGCAGTTCTTC. Its translation is CASSFERGPSLEQFF. The chain has TRBV11-2 and TRBJ2-1; 8 bases align to TRBD2. The germline gives CDR1 SGHAT, CDR2 FQNNGV. This CDR3 is built from 15 residues. The V segment lost 3 bases and the J segment 10 bases; nucleotides outside the gene matches: 11. Together with reference TRBV11-2 and TRBJ2-1, the CDR3 gives the full variable domain: EAGVAQSPRYKIIEKRQSVAFWCNPISGHATLYWYQQILGQGPKLLIQFQNNGVVDDSQLPKDRFSAERLKGVDSTLKIQPAKLEDSAVYLCASSFERGPSLEQFFGPGTRLTVL.

The rearrangement uses TRBV6-2 or TRBV6-3 and TRBJ2-3; the match to TRBD2 covers 8 bases. V dropped 0 bases and J dropped 3; count of bases not matched to a gene: 17. The germline V gene encodes CDR1 MNHEY and CDR2 SVGEGT. The CDR3 has 20 amino acids. The CDR3: CASSYSIGAGEGVMTDTQYF. The CDR3 DNA reads TGTGCCAGCAGTTACTCGATCGGAGCGGGAGAGGGAGTTATGACAGATACGCAGTATTTT.

The chain employs TRBV3-1 (or the pseudogene TRBV3-2) and TRBJ1-4, with a tentative D call TRBD1 (6 bases). This CDR3 has 16 amino acids. Germline CDR1 LGHDT, CDR2 YNNKEL (reference sequence). With 1 base removed from V and 8 bases from J, the gap between germline ends came to 17 bases. The CDR3, as DNA: TGTGCCAGCAGCCAAGTTCAGGGGAGTTCGGTCGAAAAACTGTTTTTT. The encoded protein is CASSQVQGSSVEKLFF.

This chain joins TRBV6-2 or TRBV6-3 and TRBJ2-1, with 7 positions matching TRBD2. V dropped 5 bases and J dropped 4; count of bases not matched to a gene: 5. Germline assignment: CDR1 MNHEY and CDR2 SVGEGT. The CDR3 runs 14 residues. The CDR3 here is CASSSGNPYNEQFF. In DNA form, the CDR3 reads TGTGCCAGCAGTAGCGGGAACCCTTACAATGAGCAGTTCTTC.

The V gene is TRBV11-1, the J gene TRBJ1-1; no definite D call. With 3 bases removed from V and 1 base from J, the gap between germline ends came to 9 bases. The germline V gene encodes CDR1 SGHAT and CDR2 FQDESV (reference sequence). The CDR3 extends over 14 amino acids. CDR3 residues: CASSLGQANTEAFF. In nucleotides, the CDR3 is TGTGCCAGCAGCTTGGGCCAGGCGAACACTGAAGCTTTCTTT.

This chain links TRBV15 with TRBJ1-2, with 10 bases matching TRBD1. V lost 5 bases and J lost 7; bases outside the gene matches: 10. The germline V gene has CDR1 LNHNV and CDR2 YYDKDF (reference sequence). The CDR3 loop spans 15 amino acids. The CDR3 loop reads CATSPRRQGAGGYTF. In nucleotides, the CDR3 is TGTGCCACCAGCCCACGCCGACAGGGGGCTGGTGGCTACACCTTC.

The CDR3 DNA reads as TGTGCCAGCAGTGACGTCGATACGCAGTATTTT. It yields the protein CASSDVDTQYF. This sequence joins TRBV6-1 and TRBJ2-3; D is unclear. The CDR3 has 11 amino acids. With 3 bases removed from V and 6 bases from J, the gap between germline ends came to 4 bases. CDR1 and CDR2 from the germline V gene are MNHNS and SASEGT.

V is TRBV2 and J is TRBJ2-7; TRBD2 might be the D (5 bases). Trimming left V 5 bases short and J 6 bases short, with 17 bases between. Germline lookup yields CDR1 SNHLY and CDR2 FYNNEI. The CDR3 contains 14 residues. DNA for the CDR3: TGTGCCAGCAGTCAGGCGGGCGGCCCCACCGAGCAGTACTTC. Encoded protein: CASSQAGGPTEQYF.

The chain recombines TRBV3-1 (or the pseudogene TRBV3-2) with TRBJ2-1; 14 bases are shared with TRBD2. This CDR3 region has 18 residues. Germline lookup yields CDR1 LGHDT and CDR2 YNNKEL (reference sequence). V was pared by 0 bases and J by 0 bases, with 1 base of the junction left unmatched. This CDR3 is CASSQEGLAGASYNEQFF. DNA of the CDR3: TGTGCCAGCAGCCAAGAGGGACTAGCGGGAGCCTCCTACAATGAGCAGTTCTTC.

This sequence joins TRBV6-5 and TRBJ2-7; possible D gene TRBD1, 6 bases. The germline gives CDR1 MNHEY, CDR2 SVGAGI. Between the trimmed V and J ends, which lost 3 bases and 5 bases, there was a span of 11 bases. The CDR3 runs 13 residues. CDR3 DNA: TGTGCCAGCAGTTATTTCAGGGACAACGAGCAGTACTTC. It is translated as CASSYFRDNEQYF.

This chain uses TRBV6-6 with TRBJ2-7; maybe TRBD1 (6 bases). Germline lookup yields CDR1 MNHNY and CDR2 SVGAGI (reference sequence). V shed 4 bases and J shed 2 bases, with 9 bases lying between them. The CDR3 is 13 amino acids. DNA for the CDR3: TGTGCCAGCAGTTCGGACAGTCCCTACGAGCAGTACTTC. As protein: CASSSDSPYEQYF.

The genes are TRBV11-2 and TRBJ2-2; D might be TRBD1 (5 bases). CDR3 length equals 15 residues. Trimming removed 5 bases from V and 0 bases from J, with 10 bases in between. CDR1 and CDR2 (germline): SGHAT, FQNNGV. The CDR3 loop is CASSLRTTNTGELFF. For the CDR3, the DNA is TGTGCCAGCAGCCTAAGGACAACGAACACCGGGGAGCTGTTTTTT.

V is TRBV9 and J is TRBJ1-2; 9 bases agree with TRBD1. Germline CDR1 is SGDLS and CDR2 is YYNGEE. After removal of 6 bases from V and 6 bases from J, the junction contained 9 bases not matched to a gene. This CDR3 is 14 amino acids long. The CDR3 DNA is TGTGCCAGCAAGAGAATGGGACAGGGCCATGGCTACACCTTC. Encoded protein: CASKRMGQGHGYTF.

This chain uses TRBV27 with TRBJ2-7; 8 nucleotides match TRBD2. CDR3 length: 15 residues. V shed 2 bases and J 2 bases; nucleotides not matched to a gene: 5. Germline V gives CDR1 MNHEY, CDR2 SMNVEV (reference sequence). In nucleotides, the CDR3 is TGTGCCAGCAGTTTAGAGGTAGCGGGACCCTACGAGCAGTACTTC. It specifies CASSLEVAGPYEQYF.

This rearrangement joins TRBV7-9 to TRBJ1-5; D gene ambiguous. The CDR3 extends over 13 amino acids. Germline V CDR1 and CDR2: SEHNR, FQNEAQ (reference sequence). Trimming stripped 1 base from V and 7 bases from J, with 8 bases between. The CDR3, as DNA: TGTGCCAGCAGCTTAGGCGAGAGGCAGCCCCAGCATTTT. Encoded protein: CASSLGERQPQHF. Variable domain in full (rest from reference TRBV7-9 and TRBJ1-5): DTGVSQNPRHKITKRGQNVTFRCDPISEHNRLYWYRQTLGQGPEFLTYFQNEAQLEKSRLLSDRFSAERPKGSFSTLEIQRTEQGDSAMYLCASSLGERQPQHFGDGTRLSIL.

The CDR3 DNA is TGTGCCAGTAGCACCAAACGGGAAGATACGCAGTATTTT. Its protein product is CASSTKREDTQYF. This chain links TRBV19 with TRBJ2-3; D is possibly TRBD2 (5 bases). V was shortened by 6 bases and J by 5 bases, with 12 bases between the two germline ends. This CDR3 has 13 amino acids. Per germline, CDR1 LNHDA and CDR2 SQIVND (reference sequence).

V gene TRBV18 combines with J gene TRBJ2-7, with 11 bases aligning to TRBD2. V shed 1 base and J 2 bases; nucleotides not matched to a gene: 4. From germline, CDR1 is KGHSH and CDR2 LQKENI. The CDR3 contains 16 residues. CDR3 protein: CASSPRGSGGAYEQYF. CDR3 nucleotide sequence: TGTGCCAGCTCACCACGTGGTAGCGGGGGGGCCTACGAGCAGTACTTC. Drawing the rest from reference TRBV18 and TRBJ2-7, the complete variable domain is NAGVMQNPRHLVRRRGQEARLRCSPMKGHSHVYWYRQLPEEGLKFMVYLQKENIIDESGMPKERFSAEFPKEGPSILRIQQVVRGDSAAYFCASSPRGSGGAYEQYFGPGTRLTVT.

V and J are TRBV5-5 and TRBJ2-3; no definite D call. Germline loops: CDR1 SGHKS, CDR2 YYEKEE (reference sequence). The V end lost 2 bases, the J end lost 0 bases, and 10 bases lay between the germline ends. CDR3 length: 15 amino acids. The CDR3 loop reads CASSFTAYSTDTQYF. The CDR3 nucleotides read TGTGCCAGCAGCTTTACAGCATATAGCACAGATACGCAGTATTTT.

This clone was seen once. Here the CDR3 reads CASSVTPMNTEAFF. CDR3 nucleotide sequence: TGTGCCAGCAGCGTTACGCCTATGAACACTGAAGCTTTCTTT. The V and J genes are TRBV9 and TRBJ1-1; no clear D gene. The CDR3 sequence is 14 residues long. V dropped 2 bases and J dropped 0 bases, with 8 bases sitting between them. CDR1 and CDR2 (germline): SGDLS, YYNGEE.

This chain uses TRBV6-1 with TRBJ2-1; possible D gene TRBD2, 6 bases. The V gene lost 7 bases and the J gene lost 0 bases, with 10 bases spanning the gap. CDR3 length: 14 amino acids. Germline CDR1 is MNHNS and CDR2 is SASEGT. The CDR3 nucleotides read TGTGCCAGCACAGGCGGGGCCTCCTACAATGAGCAGTTCTTC. This gives the protein CASTGGASYNEQFF.

This clone appeared a single time. This chain connects TRBV5-1 to TRBJ1-1; 7 bases map to TRBD1. The V and J ends lost 0 bases and 2 bases, in that order; junction bases with no gene match: 10. The CDR3 loop spans 17 amino acids. From germline, CDR1 is SGHRS and CDR2 YFSETQ. For the CDR3, the DNA is TGCGCCAGCAGCTTGGGATACGACAGGGTTGGAAACACTGAAGCTTTCTTT. This encodes CASSLGYDRVGNTEAFF. Based on the CDR3 plus reference TRBV5-1 and TRBJ1-1, the full variable domain is KAGVTQTPRYLIKTRGQQVTLSCSPISGHRSVSWYQQTPGQGLQFLFEYFSETQRNKGNFPGRFSGRQFSNSRSEMNVSTLELGDSALYLCASSLGYDRVGNTEAFFGQGTRLTVV.

This clone was observed a handful of times. V and J are TRBV6-4 and TRBJ2-3, with a tentative D call TRBD1 (5 bases). The CDR3 is made up of 15 amino acids. Germline loops: CDR1 MRHNA, CDR2 SNTAGT. With 3 bases removed from V and 3 bases from J, the gap between germline ends came to 13 bases. Written as DNA, the CDR3 is TGTGCCAGCAGTGAATTCGGGCAGGGAACAGATACGCAGTATTTT. It specifies CASSEFGQGTDTQYF.

CDR3 amino acids: CASSVAFAGTEAFF. CDR3 in DNA: TGTGCCAGCAGCGTAGCTTTTGCCGGGACTGAAGCTTTCTTT. The chain is built from TRBV9 and TRBJ1-1; D unresolved. Germline loops: CDR1 SGDLS, CDR2 YYNGEE. V gave up 0 bases and J gave up 5 bases, with 11 bases separating them. The CDR3 consists of 14 residues.

The CDR3: CASSIWGQGANEQFF. CDR3 bases: TGTGCCAGTAGTATCTGGGGACAGGGGGCTAATGAGCAGTTCTTC. This rearrangement joins TRBV19 to TRBJ2-1; 12 bases agree with TRBD1. Germline-derived CDR1 and CDR2 are LNHDA and SQIVND (reference sequence). The CDR3 loop spans 15 amino acids. The J segment lost 7 bases and the V segment lost 3 bases, leaving 4 bases of the junction unmatched.

This chain uses TRBV2 with TRBJ1-5; perhaps TRBD1 as D (6 bases). Germline V gene sequence: CDR1 SNHLY, CDR2 FYNNEI. Trimming took 4 bases from V and 6 from J, leaving 10 bases between them. The CDR3 is 13 residues long. The CDR3 spells CASSGQEGQPQHF. The CDR3, as DNA: TGTGCCAGCAGTGGACAGGAAGGTCAGCCCCAGCATTTT.